A single sample gave rise to the 25 T cell receptor beta chains below, sequenced in a study of metastatic and nonmetastatic thyroid tumors. MiXCR was used by TCRdb to re-call the PCR reads. The sample lists fewer than 35,000 clones; about a fifth were seen once. Every patient underwent thyroid surgery untreated. The sequencing input was tumor tissue. The receptor source for this set is a male donor with papillary thyroid cancer or a benign thyroid nodule (not recorded which). Some clones in this sample may be carry-over from other donors' samples.

This clone was counted many times. This could be a read error, since a much larger clone is one nucleotide away. Other DNA sequences from this sample encode an identical CDR3 as well. The chain is built from TRBV11-2 and TRBJ2-6; D unclear. The V end lost 1 base, the J end lost 4 bases, and 11 bases lay between the germline ends. CDR3 length: 16 amino acids. Per the germline V gene, CDR1 is SGHAT and CDR2 is FQNNGV. The CDR3 DNA follows: TGTGCCAGCAGCTTAGTTTCGGCCTCCGGGGCCAACGTCCTGACTTTC. This encodes CASSLVSASGANVLTF.

This rearrangement joins TRBV11-3 to TRBJ2-7; no definite D call. Trimming left V 1 base short and J 3 bases short, with 10 bases between. Germline V gene lookup returns CDR1 SGHNT and CDR2 YENEEA. The CDR3 consists of 14 residues. The CDR3 sequence is CASSLAGNNYEQYF. In DNA form, the CDR3 reads TGTGCCAGCAGCTTAGCAGGCAATAACTACGAGCAGTACTTC. Combining the CDR3 with reference TRBV11-3 and TRBJ2-7 gives the whole variable domain EAGVVQSPRYKIIEKKQPVAFWCNPISGHNTLYWYLQNLGQGPELLIRYENEEAVDDSQLPKDRFSAERLKGVDSTLKIQPAELGDSAVYLCASSLAGNNYEQYFGPGTRLTVT.

This clone was counted ten times or more. This rearrangement joins TRBV4-1 to TRBJ2-7; 11 nucleotides align to TRBD1. Germline V gene lookup returns CDR1 MGHRA and CDR2 YSYEKL. The J segment lost 6 bases and the V segment lost 0 bases, leaving 4 bases of the junction unmatched. The CDR3 runs to 15 residues. This chain's CDR3 is CASSQDGGTGGEQYF. The CDR3 DNA follows: TGCGCCAGCAGCCAAGATGGCGGGACAGGGGGCGAGCAGTACTTC.

The table lists this clone with a count of one. The chain combines TRBV11-2 with TRBJ2-7, with 10 bases fitting TRBD2. CDR3 length: 16 residues. Losses at the gene ends were 2 bases for V and 5 bases for J; bases not matched to a gene: 9. Germline V CDR1 and CDR2: SGHAT, FQNNGV. CDR3 sequence: CASSLRSGRGYNEQYF. Written as DNA, the CDR3 is TGTGCCAGCAGCTTAAGGAGCGGGAGGGGGTACAACGAGCAGTACTTC. The entire variable domain, with the rest obtained from reference TRBV11-2 and TRBJ2-7, is as follows: EAGVAQSPRYKIIEKRQSVAFWCNPISGHATLYWYQQILGQGPKLLIQFQNNGVVDDSQLPKDRFSAERLKGVDSTLKIQPAKLEDSAVYLCASSLRSGRGYNEQYFGPGTRLTVT.

This clone has at least ten counts. The genes are TRBV5-6 and TRBJ1-2, with 9 bases matching TRBD1. Germline V gene lookup returns CDR1 SGHDT and CDR2 YYEEEE. The CDR3 loop spans 13 amino acids. Unmatched junction bases numbered 0, after V lost 2 bases and J lost 4 bases. The CDR3 nucleotides read TGTGCCAGCAGCTTACAGGGGGCCTATGGCTACACCTTC. Translation gives CASSLQGAYGYTF.

This clone was found many times. The V gene is TRBV6-2 or TRBV6-3, the J gene TRBJ2-1, with a weak D call TRBD2 (6 bases). CDR1 MNHEY and CDR2 SVGEGT come from the germline V gene. The V end was cut by 6 bases, the J end by 6 bases, with 15 bases between. The CDR3 has 14 amino acids. In DNA form, the CDR3 reads TGTGCCAGCAGATTAGGAGGGCCTAGCAATGAGCAGTTCTTC. This encodes CASRLGGPSNEQFF.

This clone was seen a handful of times. The junction shows a germline mismatch at one end, possibly a read error. The chain employs TRBV28 and TRBJ2-1; 8 bases are shared with TRBD2. Germline lookup yields CDR1 MDHEN and CDR2 SYDVKM. The CDR3 totals 15 residues. The CDR3 DNA follows: TGTGCCAGCAGGCCGGGACTAGTCCTCTTCAATGATCAGTTCTTC. Its translation is CASRPGLVLFNDQFF.

This sequence joins TRBV6-1 and TRBJ2-7; 7 nucleotides align to TRBD2. V lost 9 bases, J lost 5 bases, and 10 bases stayed unmatched. In germline, CDR1 is MNHNS, CDR2 SASEGT. This CDR3 region has 13 residues. The CDR3 spells CARSSGPGNEQYF. The DNA of the CDR3 is TGTGCCAGGTCTAGCGGCCCGGGGAACGAGCAGTACTTC.

This chain links TRBV6-5 with TRBJ1-3; tentatively, D is TRBD1 (5 bases). The V gene's germline CDR1 is MNHEY and CDR2 SVGAGI. CDR3 length: 12 amino acids. Trimming stripped 4 bases from V and 8 bases from J, with 9 bases between. DNA of the CDR3: TGTGCCAGCAGTTCTCAGGGATACACCATATATTTT. This translates into CASSSQGYTIYF.

The V and J genes are TRBV12-3 or TRBV12-4 and TRBJ2-1; TRBD2 aligns across 14 bases. V shed 5 bases, J shed 7 bases, and the junction held 13 bases outside the gene matches. CDR3 size: 18 residues. CDR3 DNA sequence: TGTGCCAGCAGTCCGGGACTAGCGGGGGCTCTTACACGGAATGAGCAGTTCTTC. Amino acid sequence: CASSPGLAGALTRNEQFF.

This clone appeared many times. CDR3: CASRNDRDSYSNQPQHF. CDR3 coding DNA: TGTGCCAGCCGGAATGACCGCGACAGTTATAGCAATCAGCCCCAGCATTTT. V gene TRBV7-8 combines with J gene TRBJ1-5; a weak D match, TRBD1 (5 bases). V was trimmed by 8 bases and J by 0 bases, leaving 20 bases between them. The CDR3 totals 17 residues. CDR1 and CDR2 from the germline V gene are SGHVS and FQNEAQ.

Of note for this clone: A read error may be the cause here, since a much bigger clone is one base away. The V and J genes are TRBV10-2 and TRBJ2-5, with D unclear. This CDR3 region has 13 residues. The V gene's germline CDR1 is WSHSY and CDR2 SAAADI. The CDR3 region has the DNA TGCGCCAGCGGCGTTGGCCGGCAAGAGACCAAGTACTTC. Its protein is CASGVGRQETKYF.

This clone was recorded at least ten times. The rearrangement joins TRBV9 to TRBJ2-2; D remains unclear. Per the germline V gene, CDR1 is SGDLS and CDR2 is YYNGEE. Trimming shortened V by 0 bases and J by 3 bases, and 9 bases separated the two germline ends. CDR3 size: 15 residues. The CDR3 sequence: CASSVEQRYTGELFF. In DNA, the CDR3 is TGTGCCAGCAGCGTAGAACAGCGCTACACCGGGGAGCTGTTTTTT.

V usage is TRBV2 and J usage is TRBJ2-1; the D call may be TRBD1 or TRBD2 (5 bases each). Germline CDR1 reads SNHLY; CDR2 reads FYNNEI. The CDR3 extends over 15 amino acids. The V end lost 4 bases, the J end lost 4 bases, and 14 bases lay between the germline ends. The CDR3 nucleotides are TGTGCCAGCAGTGCCCGGGACGGGGATTACAATGAGCAGTTCTTC. This encodes CASSARDGDYNEQFF.

This clone was seen repeatedly, ten times or more. This chain links TRBV15 with TRBJ2-3; D is possibly TRBD2 (5 bases). Trimming removed 6 bases from V and 1 base from J, with 11 bases in between. CDR3 length: 14 amino acids. Germline V gene data show CDR1 as LNHNV and CDR2 as YYDKDF (reference sequence). The CDR3 loop is CATSAGMGTDTQYF. As DNA, the CDR3 is TGTGCCACCAGTGCGGGTATGGGCACAGATACGCAGTATTTT.

This clone showed up many times. A much larger clone lies a single base off, so this may be a read error. In the same sample, other DNA sequences code for this CDR3. This chain uses TRBV28 with TRBJ2-7, with D perhaps matching TRBD2 (6 bases). The CDR3 length is 14 residues. The germline V gene has CDR1 MDHEN and CDR2 SYDVKM. CDR3 sequence: CASSRRSGSYEQYF. The DNA for the CDR3 is TGCGCCAGCAGCCGGAGGTCCGGGAGTTACGAGCAGTACTTC.

The sample holds a few counts of this clone. The V call is TRBV6-1, the J call TRBJ1-5; D is ambiguous. The CDR3 has 16 residues. In germline, CDR1 is MNHNS, CDR2 SASEGT. Trimming removed 5 bases from V and 7 bases from J, with 21 bases in between. The CDR3 spells CASSSTQWAGDQPQHF. The CDR3 nucleotides read TGTGCCAGCAGTTCTACTCAGTGGGCAGGTGACCAGCCCCAGCATTTT.

The V call is TRBV27, the J call TRBJ2-1; 11 nucleotides match TRBD1. V lost 5 bases and J lost 7; bases outside the gene matches: 7. CDR1 is MNHEY and CDR2 is SMNVEV in the germline V gene (reference sequence). This CDR3 has 15 amino acids. The CDR3 sequence: CASSPIGQGANEQFF. The CDR3 DNA reads as TGTGCCAGCAGTCCCATCGGACAGGGGGCGAATGAGCAGTTCTTC.

Many counts were recorded for this clone. This chain uses TRBV20-1 with TRBJ2-3; 7 bases line up with TRBD2. The CDR3 covers 16 residues. V lost 8 bases and J lost 0; bases outside the gene matches: 14. In germline, CDR1 is DFQATT, CDR2 SNEGSKA (reference sequence). The CDR3 is CSTLAPGSGSTDTQYF. The CDR3 DNA follows: TGCAGTACACTAGCGCCAGGAAGCGGGAGCACAGATACGCAGTATTTT.

This clone was seen many times. V usage is TRBV5-1 and J usage is TRBJ2-1; maybe TRBD2 (5 bases). The CDR3 is 12 residues long. Germline-derived CDR1 and CDR2 are SGHRS and YFSETQ. Trimming cost V 2 bases and J 6 bases, with 6 bases left between them. The DNA of the CDR3 is TGCGCCAGCAGCTTACTAGGCAATGAGCAGTTCTTC. It encodes CASSLLGNEQFF.

This clone appeared a few times. CDR3 DNA: TGTGCCAGCAGTTTATGGGGGACAGCCTCCTACGAGCAGTACTTC. This gives the protein CASSLWGTASYEQYF. The chain recombines TRBV28 with TRBJ2-7, with 7 bases aligning to TRBD1. Losses at the gene ends were 0 bases for V and 0 bases for J; bases not matched to a gene: 2. Germline-derived CDR1 and CDR2 are MDHEN and SYDVKM. The CDR3 loop spans 15 amino acids. The whole variable domain, filled in from reference TRBV28 and TRBJ2-7, reads DVKVTQSSRYLVKRTGEKVFLECVQDMDHENMFWYRQDPGLGLRLIYFSYDVKMKEKGDIPEGYSVSREKKERFSLILESASTNQTSMYLCASSLWGTASYEQYFGPGTRLTVT.

This clone was seen ten or more times. A much more abundant neighbour one base away suggests this may be a read error. CDR3 bases: TGTGCCAGCATCCCTGGGGGACGGGCCTACGAGCAGTACTTC. This translates into CASIPGGRAYEQYF. The V call is TRBV6-1, the J call TRBJ2-7, with D perhaps given as TRBD1 or TRBD2 (5 bases each). The CDR3 is 14 amino acids. V dropped 7 bases and J dropped 2 bases, with 15 bases sitting between them. Germline assignment: CDR1 MNHNS and CDR2 SASEGT.

V is TRBV28 and J is TRBJ1-5, with TRBD1 matching over 10 bases. The J segment lost 6 bases and the V segment lost 6 bases, leaving 11 bases of the junction unmatched. The CDR3 loop spans 16 amino acids. Germline assignment: CDR1 MDHEN and CDR2 SYDVKM. CDR3 region: CASSQYPGQGGQPQHF. The CDR3 bases are TGTGCCAGCAGCCAATACCCAGGACAGGGGGGTCAGCCCCAGCATTTT. Variable domain in full (rest from reference TRBV28 and TRBJ1-5): DVKVTQSSRYLVKRTGEKVFLECVQDMDHENMFWYRQDPGLGLRLIYFSYDVKMKEKGDIPEGYSVSREKKERFSLILESASTNQTSMYLCASSQYPGQGGQPQHFGDGTRLSIL.

Ten or more counts support this clone. The chain combines TRBV11-3 with TRBJ2-1; 7 positions agree with TRBD1. CDR1 is SGHNT and CDR2 is YENEEA in the germline V gene. V was pared by 5 bases and J by 5 bases, with 6 bases of the junction left unmatched. The CDR3 spans 14 residues. This CDR3 reads CASSPTGFNNEQFF. Written as DNA, the CDR3 is TGTGCCAGCAGCCCGACAGGGTTCAACAATGAGCAGTTCTTC.

This clone was counted only a few times. V usage is TRBV28 and J usage is TRBJ2-1; D uncertain. Germline CDR1 and CDR2: MDHEN and SYDVKM. The V end lost 7 bases, the J end lost 4 bases, and 11 bases lay between the germline ends. The CDR3 loop spans 13 amino acids. CDR3 in amino acids: CASIFLGYNEQFF. CDR3 nucleotides: TGTGCCAGCATTTTCCTAGGGTACAATGAGCAGTTCTTC.